This T cell receptor beta chain stems from a study of blood T cell repertoires in COVID-19. On the study more broadly: The United States, Italy and Spain were the sources of the acute and convalescent COVID-19 samples. Sample material is recorded as cDNA or gDNA derived from T cells, B-cell-depleted T cells, or PBMCs.

Per the original data handling: From reference gene primer amplification, estimates of nucleated cell counts were derived. This table comes from immunoSEQ multiplex PCR, and its TCRdb copy is limited to in-frame clones, with some not included. That table is the source of V, J and clone size, and D and trimming were worked out from the DNA. This table holds 35,000 to 50,000 clones, 80% to 90% found once. Trimming cost V 1 base and J 2 bases; bases outside gene matches: 3. The CDR3 sequence is 15 residues long. In germline, CDR1 is SGHAT, CDR2 FQNNGV. The specimen was peripheral blood. This sequence was found in a man aged 65 to 85 with active COVID-19. The chain uses TRBV11-2 and TRBJ1-2, with 8 bases matching TRBD1. The CDR3 loop reads CASSLVPGGNYGYTF. The CDR3 region has the DNA TGTGCCAGCAGCTTAGTTCCAGGGGGCAACTATGGCTACACCTTC.